This TCR beta chain was observed in a study of T cells after yellow fever vaccination. MiXCR, run by TCRdb on the 5' RACE reads, gives a single entry per CDR3 protein. The sample contains some 670,000 distinct CDR3 sequences, roughly 12% of which appear only once. This CDR3 spans 12 amino acids. Trimming cost V 3 bases and J 7 bases, with 6 bases left between them. Here the sequenced sample was PBMCs, taken on the day of the yellow fever booster vaccination. The V gene is TRBV12-3 or TRBV12-4, the J gene TRBJ2-2; no clear D. This receptor was taken from a young man who received the YFV17D yellow fever vaccine. CDR3 region: CASSFQIGELFF. CDR3 sequence (DNA): TGTGCCAGCAGTTTCCAAATCGGGGAGCTGTTTTTT.